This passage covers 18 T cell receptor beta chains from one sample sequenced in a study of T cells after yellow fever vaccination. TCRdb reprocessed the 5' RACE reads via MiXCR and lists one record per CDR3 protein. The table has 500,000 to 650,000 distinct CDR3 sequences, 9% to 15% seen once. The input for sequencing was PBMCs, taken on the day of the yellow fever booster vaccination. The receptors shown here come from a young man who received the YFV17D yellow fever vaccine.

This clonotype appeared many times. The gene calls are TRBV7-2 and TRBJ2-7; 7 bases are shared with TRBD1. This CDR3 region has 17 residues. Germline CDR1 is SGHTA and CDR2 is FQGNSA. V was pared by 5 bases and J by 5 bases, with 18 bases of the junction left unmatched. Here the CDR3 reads CASSLKTTGIGPNEQYF. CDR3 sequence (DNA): TGTGCCAGCAGCCTTAAAACGACAGGGATTGGGCCAAACGAGCAGTACTTC.

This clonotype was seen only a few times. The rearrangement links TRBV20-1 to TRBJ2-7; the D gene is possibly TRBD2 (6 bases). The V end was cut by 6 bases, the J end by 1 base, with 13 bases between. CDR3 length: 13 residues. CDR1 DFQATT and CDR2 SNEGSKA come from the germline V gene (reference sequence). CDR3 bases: TGCAGTGCAAGAAGGGACTTGTCCTACGAGCAGTACTTC. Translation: CSARRDLSYEQYF.

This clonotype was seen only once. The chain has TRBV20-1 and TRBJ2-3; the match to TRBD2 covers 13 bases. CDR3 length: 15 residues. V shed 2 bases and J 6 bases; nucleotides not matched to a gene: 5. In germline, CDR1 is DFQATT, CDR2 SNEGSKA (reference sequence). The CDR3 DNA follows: TGCAGTGCTAGAACTAGCGGGAGGGCCAGGGATACGCAGTATTTT. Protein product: CSARTSGRARDTQYF.

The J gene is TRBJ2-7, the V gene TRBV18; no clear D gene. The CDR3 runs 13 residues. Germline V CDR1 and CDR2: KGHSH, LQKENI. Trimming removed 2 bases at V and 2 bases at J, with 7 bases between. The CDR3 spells CASSPASTYEQYF. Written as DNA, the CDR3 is TGTGCCAGCTCACCAGCGTCTACCTACGAGCAGTACTTC.

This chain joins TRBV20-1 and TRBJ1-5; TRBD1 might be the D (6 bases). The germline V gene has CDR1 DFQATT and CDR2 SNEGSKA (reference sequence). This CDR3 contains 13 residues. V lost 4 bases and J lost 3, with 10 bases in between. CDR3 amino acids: CSAIGQYNQPQHF. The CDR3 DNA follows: TGCAGTGCTATCGGACAGTACAATCAGCCCCAGCATTTT.

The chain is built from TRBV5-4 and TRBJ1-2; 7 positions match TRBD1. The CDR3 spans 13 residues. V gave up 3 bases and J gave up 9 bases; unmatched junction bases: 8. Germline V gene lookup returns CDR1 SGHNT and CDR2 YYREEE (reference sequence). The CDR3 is CASSSDRVGSYTF. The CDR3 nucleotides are TGTGCCAGCAGCTCCGACAGGGTAGGCAGCTACACCTTC. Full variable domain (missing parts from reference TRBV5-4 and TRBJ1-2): ETGVTQSPTHLIKTRGQQVTLRCSSQSGHNTVSWYQQALGQGPQFIFQYYREEENGRGNFPPRFSGLQFPNYSSELNVNALELDDSALYLCASSSDRVGSYTFGSGTRLTVV.

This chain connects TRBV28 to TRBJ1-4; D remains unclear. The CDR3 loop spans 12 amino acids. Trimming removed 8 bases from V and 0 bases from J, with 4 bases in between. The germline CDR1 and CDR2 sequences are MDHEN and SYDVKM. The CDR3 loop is CASETTNEKLFF. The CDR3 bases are TGTGCCAGCGAAACAACTAATGAAAAACTGTTTTTT.

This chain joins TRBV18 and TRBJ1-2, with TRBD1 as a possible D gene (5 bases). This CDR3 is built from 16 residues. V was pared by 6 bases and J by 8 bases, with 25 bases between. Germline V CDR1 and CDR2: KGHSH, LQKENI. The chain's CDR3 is CASSPGTKGPTDGYTF. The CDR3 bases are TGTGCCAGCTCCCCCGGGACCAAGGGACCTACCGACGGCTACACCTTC.

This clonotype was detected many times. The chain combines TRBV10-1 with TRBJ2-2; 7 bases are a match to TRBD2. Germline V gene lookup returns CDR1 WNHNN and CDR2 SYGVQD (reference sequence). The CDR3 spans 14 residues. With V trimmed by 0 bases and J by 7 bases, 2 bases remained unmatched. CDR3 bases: TGCGCCAGCAGTGAGTCAGCGGGGATCGGGGAGCTGTTTTTT. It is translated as CASSESAGIGELFF.

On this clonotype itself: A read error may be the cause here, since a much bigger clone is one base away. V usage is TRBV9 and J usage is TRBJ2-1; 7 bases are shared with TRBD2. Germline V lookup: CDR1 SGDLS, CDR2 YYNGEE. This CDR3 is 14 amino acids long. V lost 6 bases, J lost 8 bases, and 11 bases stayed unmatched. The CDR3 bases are TGTGCCAGCAACCGTGTTACTAGCGATCATGAGCAGTTCTTC. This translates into CASNRVTSDHEQFF. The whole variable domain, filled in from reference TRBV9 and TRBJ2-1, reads DSGVTQTPKHLITATGQRVTLRCSPRSGDLSVYWYQQSLDQGLQFLIQYYNGEERAKGNILERFSAQQFPDLHSELNLSSLELGDSALYFCASNRVTSDHEQFFGPGTRLTVL.

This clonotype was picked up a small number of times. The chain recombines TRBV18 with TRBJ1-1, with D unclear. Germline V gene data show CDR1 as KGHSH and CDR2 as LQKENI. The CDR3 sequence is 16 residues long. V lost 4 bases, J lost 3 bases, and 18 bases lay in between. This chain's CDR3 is CASSQGTPWVDTEAFF. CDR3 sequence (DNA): TGTGCCAGCTCACAGGGCACCCCTTGGGTGGACACTGAAGCTTTCTTT.

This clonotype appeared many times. CDR3 amino acids: CASSQDAKNIQYF. CDR3 DNA: TGCGCCAGCAGCCAAGACGCCAAAAACATTCAGTACTTC. The V call is TRBV4-3, the J call TRBJ2-4; D unclear. V was cut by 0 bases and J by 1 base, with 1 base left in between. The CDR3 runs to 13 residues. Per the germline V gene, CDR1 is LGHNA and CDR2 is YSLEER.

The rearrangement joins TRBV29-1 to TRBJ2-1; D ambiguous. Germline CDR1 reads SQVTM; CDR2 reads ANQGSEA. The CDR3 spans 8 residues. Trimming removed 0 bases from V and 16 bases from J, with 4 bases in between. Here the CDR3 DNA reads TGCAGCGTTGAAGAATTTTTCTTC. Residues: CSVEEFFF.

DNA for the CDR3: TGCAGTGCTAGTGATCGGGAGGACGAGCAGTACTTC. Its protein is CSASDREDEQYF. This chain uses TRBV20-1 with TRBJ2-7; TRBD2 agrees at 7 bases. The CDR3 extends over 12 amino acids. J gave up 5 bases and V 3 bases, and 4 bases lay outside the gene matches. Germline V CDR1 and CDR2: DFQATT, SNEGSKA (reference sequence).

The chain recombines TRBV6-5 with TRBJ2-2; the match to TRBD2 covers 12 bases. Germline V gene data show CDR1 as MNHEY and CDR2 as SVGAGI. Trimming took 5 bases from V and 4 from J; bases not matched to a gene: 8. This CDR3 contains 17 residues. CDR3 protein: CASSTRLAGVGTGELFF. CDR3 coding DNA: TGTGCCAGCAGTACCCGACTAGCGGGAGTCGGCACCGGGGAGCTGTTTTTT.

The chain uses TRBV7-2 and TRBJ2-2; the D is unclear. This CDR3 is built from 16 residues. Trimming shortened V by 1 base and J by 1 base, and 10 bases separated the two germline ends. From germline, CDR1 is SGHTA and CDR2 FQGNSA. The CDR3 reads CASSLVGVQNTGELFF. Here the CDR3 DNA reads TGTGCCAGCAGCTTAGTTGGGGTCCAGAACACCGGGGAGCTGTTTTTT.

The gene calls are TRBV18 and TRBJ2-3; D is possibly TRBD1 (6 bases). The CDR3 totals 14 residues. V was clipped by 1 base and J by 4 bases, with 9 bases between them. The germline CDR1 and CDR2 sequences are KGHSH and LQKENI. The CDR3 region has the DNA TGTGCCAGCTCACCACGCACAGGGCCAGATACGCAGTATTTT. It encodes CASSPRTGPDTQYF.

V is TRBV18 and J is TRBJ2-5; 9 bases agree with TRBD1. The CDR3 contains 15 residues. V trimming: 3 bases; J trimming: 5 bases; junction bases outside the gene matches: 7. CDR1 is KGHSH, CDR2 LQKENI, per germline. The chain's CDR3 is CASSPTGGMRETQYF. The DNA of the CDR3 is TGTGCCAGCTCACCTACAGGGGGCATGCGGGAGACCCAGTACTTC. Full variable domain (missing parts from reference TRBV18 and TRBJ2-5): NAGVMQNPRHLVRRRGQEARLRCSPMKGHSHVYWYRQLPEEGLKFMVYLQKENIIDESGMPKERFSAEFPKEGPSILRIQQVVRGDSAAYFCASSPTGGMRETQYFGPGTRLLVL.